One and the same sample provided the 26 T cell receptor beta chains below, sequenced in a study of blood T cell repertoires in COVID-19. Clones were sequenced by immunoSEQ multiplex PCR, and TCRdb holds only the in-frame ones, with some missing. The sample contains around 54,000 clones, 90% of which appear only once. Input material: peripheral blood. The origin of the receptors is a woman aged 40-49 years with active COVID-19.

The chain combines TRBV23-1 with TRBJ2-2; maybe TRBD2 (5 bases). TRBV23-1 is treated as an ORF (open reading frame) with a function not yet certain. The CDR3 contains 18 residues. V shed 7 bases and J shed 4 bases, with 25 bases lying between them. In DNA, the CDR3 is TGCGCCAGCACCTTTCCGGGAAGAAGTCTGTCAGCCACCGGGGAGCTGTTTTTT. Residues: CASTFPGRSLSATGELFF.

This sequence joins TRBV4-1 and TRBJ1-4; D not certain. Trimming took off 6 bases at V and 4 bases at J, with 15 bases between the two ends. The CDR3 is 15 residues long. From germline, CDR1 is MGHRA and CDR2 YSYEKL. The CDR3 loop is CASRSMEGDNEKLFF. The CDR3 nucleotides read TGCGCCAGCAGATCGATGGAGGGTGATAATGAAAAACTGTTTTTT.

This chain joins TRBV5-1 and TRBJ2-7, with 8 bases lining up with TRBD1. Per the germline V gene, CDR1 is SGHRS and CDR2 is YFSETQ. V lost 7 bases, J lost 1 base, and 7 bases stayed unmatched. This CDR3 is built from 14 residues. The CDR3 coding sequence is TGCGCCAGCGCTCCGGGACAGGTTTCCTACGAGCAGTACTTC. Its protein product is CASAPGQVSYEQYF.

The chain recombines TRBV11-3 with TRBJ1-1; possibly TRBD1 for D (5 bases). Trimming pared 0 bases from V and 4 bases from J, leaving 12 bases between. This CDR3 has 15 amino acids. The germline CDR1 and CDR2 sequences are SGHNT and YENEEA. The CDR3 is CASSLDPGRSTEAFF. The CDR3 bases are TGTGCCAGCAGCTTAGATCCAGGGCGAAGCACTGAAGCTTTCTTT.

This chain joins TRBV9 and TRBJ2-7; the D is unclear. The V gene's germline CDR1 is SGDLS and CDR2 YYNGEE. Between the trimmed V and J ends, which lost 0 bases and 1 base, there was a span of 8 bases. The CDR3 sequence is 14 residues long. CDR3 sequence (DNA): TGTGCCAGCAGCGTAGGCGAAATTTCCTACGAGCAGTACTTC. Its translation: CASSVGEISYEQYF. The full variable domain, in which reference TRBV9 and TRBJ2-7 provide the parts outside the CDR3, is DSGVTQTPKHLITATGQRVTLRCSPRSGDLSVYWYQQSLDQGLQFLIQYYNGEERAKGNILERFSAQQFPDLHSELNLSSLELGDSALYFCASSVGEISYEQYFGPGTRLTVT.

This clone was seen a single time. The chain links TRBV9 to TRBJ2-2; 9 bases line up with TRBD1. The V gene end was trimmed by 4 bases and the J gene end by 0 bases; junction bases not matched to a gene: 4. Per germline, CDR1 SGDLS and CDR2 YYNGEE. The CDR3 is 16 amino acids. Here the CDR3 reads CASSTRQGANTGELFF. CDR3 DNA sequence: TGTGCCAGCAGCACCCGACAGGGGGCGAACACCGGGGAGCTGTTTTTT. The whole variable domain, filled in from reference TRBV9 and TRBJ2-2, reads DSGVTQTPKHLITATGQRVTLRCSPRSGDLSVYWYQQSLDQGLQFLIQYYNGEERAKGNILERFSAQQFPDLHSELNLSSLELGDSALYFCASSTRQGANTGELFFGEGSRLTVL.

CDR3 in DNA: TGTGCCAGCAGTTGGGAGAGCAATCAGCCCCAGCATTTT. Protein product: CASSWESNQPQHF. This chain links TRBV28 with TRBJ1-5; D not resolved. CDR1 is MDHEN and CDR2 is SYDVKM in the germline V gene. V lost 4 bases to trimming and J lost 1 base, with 5 bases between them. The CDR3 is made up of 13 amino acids.

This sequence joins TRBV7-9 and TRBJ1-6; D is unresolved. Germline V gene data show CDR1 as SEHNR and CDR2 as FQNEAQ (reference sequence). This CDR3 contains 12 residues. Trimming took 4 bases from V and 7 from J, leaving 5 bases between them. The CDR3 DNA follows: TGTGCCAGCAGCTCACGGAATTCACCCCTCCACTTT. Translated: CASSSRNSPLHF.

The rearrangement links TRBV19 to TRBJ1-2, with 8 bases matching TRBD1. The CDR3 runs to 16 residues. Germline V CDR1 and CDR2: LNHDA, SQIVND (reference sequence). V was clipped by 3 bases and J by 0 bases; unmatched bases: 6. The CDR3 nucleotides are TGTGCCAGTAGTATTCGGACAGGGACCGCTAACTATGGCTACACCTTC. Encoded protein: CASSIRTGTANYGYTF.

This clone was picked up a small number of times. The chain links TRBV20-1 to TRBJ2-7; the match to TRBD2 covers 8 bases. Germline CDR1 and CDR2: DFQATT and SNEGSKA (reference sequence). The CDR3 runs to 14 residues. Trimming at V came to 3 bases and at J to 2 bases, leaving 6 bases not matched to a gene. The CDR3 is CSASRPGGTYEQYF. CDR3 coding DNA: TGCAGTGCTAGTCGTCCGGGGGGGACCTACGAGCAGTACTTC.

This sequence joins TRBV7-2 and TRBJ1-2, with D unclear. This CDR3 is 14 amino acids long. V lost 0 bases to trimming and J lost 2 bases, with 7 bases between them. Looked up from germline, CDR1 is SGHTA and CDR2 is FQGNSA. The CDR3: CASSLARENYGYTF. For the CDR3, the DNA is TGTGCCAGCAGCTTAGCGCGTGAGAACTATGGCTACACCTTC.

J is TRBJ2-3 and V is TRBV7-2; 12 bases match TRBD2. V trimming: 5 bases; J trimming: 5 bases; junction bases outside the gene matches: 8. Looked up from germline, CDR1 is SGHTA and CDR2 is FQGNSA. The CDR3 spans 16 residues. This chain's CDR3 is CASSGSSGGAQDTQYF. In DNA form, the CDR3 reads TGTGCCAGCAGCGGATCTAGCGGGGGGGCACAAGATACGCAGTATTTT.

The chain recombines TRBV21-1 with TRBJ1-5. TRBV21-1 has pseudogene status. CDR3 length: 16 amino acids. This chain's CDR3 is CASSKVSHLVAQPQHF. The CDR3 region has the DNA TGTGCCAGCAGCAAAGTTTCACACCTGGTAGCGCAGCCCCAGCATTTT.

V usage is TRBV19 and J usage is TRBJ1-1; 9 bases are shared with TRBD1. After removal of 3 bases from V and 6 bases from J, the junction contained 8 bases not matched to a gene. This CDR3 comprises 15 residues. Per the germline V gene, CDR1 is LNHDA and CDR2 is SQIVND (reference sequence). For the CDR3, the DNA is TGTGCCAGTAGTATCGCCGGGACAGGGAAATCTGAAGCTTTCTTT. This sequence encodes CASSIAGTGKSEAFF.

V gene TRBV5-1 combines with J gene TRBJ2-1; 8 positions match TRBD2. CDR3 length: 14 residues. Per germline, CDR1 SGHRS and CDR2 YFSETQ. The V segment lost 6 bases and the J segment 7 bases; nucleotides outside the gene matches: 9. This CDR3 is CASNLQAGANEQFF. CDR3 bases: TGCGCCAGCAACCTCCAAGCGGGGGCTAATGAGCAGTTCTTC.

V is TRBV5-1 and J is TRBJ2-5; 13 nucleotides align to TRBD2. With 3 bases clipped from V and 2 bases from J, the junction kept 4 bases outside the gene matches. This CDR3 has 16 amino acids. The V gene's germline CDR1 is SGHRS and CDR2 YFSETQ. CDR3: CASSWGTSGEQETQYF. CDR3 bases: TGCGCCAGCAGCTGGGGGACTAGCGGGGAACAAGAGACCCAGTACTTC.

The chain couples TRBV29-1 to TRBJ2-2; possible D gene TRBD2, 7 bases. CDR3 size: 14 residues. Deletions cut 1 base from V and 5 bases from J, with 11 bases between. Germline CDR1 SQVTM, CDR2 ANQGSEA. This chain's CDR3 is CSVEAGGRTGELFF. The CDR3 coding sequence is TGCAGCGTTGAAGCGGGGGGCCGTACCGGGGAGCTGTTTTTT.

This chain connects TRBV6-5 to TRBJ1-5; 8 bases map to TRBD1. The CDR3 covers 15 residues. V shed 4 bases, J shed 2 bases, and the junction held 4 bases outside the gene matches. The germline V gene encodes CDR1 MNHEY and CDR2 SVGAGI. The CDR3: CASSSAGGGNQPQHF. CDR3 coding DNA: TGTGCCAGCAGTTCCGCAGGGGGCGGCAATCAGCCCCAGCATTTT.

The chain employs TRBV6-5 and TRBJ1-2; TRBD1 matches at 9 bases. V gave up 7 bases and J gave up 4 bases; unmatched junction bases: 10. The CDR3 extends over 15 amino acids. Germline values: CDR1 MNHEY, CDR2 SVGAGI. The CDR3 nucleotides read TGTGCCAGCACAGGACAGGGGAGGGGACGCTATGGCTACACCTTC. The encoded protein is CASTGQGRGRYGYTF.

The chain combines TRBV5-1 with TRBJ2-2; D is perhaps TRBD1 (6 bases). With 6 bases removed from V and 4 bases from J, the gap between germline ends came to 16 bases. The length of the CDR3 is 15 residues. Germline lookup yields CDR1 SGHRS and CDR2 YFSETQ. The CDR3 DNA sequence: TGCGCCAGCACCACAGGGTCGATACGCACCGGGGAGCTGTTTTTT. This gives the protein CASTTGSIRTGELFF.

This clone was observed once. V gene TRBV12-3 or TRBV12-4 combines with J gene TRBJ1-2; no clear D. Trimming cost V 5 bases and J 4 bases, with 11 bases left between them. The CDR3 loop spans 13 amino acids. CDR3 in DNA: TGTGCCAGCAGTGAGGGTACCCCCTATGGCTACACCTTC. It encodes CASSEGTPYGYTF.

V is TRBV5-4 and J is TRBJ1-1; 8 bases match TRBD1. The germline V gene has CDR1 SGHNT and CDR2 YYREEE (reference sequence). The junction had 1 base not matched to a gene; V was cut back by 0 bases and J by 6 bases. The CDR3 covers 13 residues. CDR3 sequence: CASSLVQGAEAFF. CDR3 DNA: TGTGCCAGCAGCTTGGTACAGGGGGCTGAAGCTTTCTTT.

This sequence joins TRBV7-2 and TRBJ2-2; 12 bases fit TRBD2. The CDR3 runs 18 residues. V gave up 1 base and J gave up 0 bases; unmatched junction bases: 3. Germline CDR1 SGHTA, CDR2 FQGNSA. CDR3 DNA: TGTGCCAGCAGCTTAGTCCCTAGCGGGGGGGCGAACACCGGGGAGCTGTTTTTT. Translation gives CASSLVPSGGANTGELFF.

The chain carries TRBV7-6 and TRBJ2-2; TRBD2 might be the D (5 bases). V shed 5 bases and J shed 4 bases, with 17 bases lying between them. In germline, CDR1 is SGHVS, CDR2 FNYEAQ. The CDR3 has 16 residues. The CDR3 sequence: CASSPLASRLTGELFF. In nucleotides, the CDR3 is TGTGCCAGCAGCCCCCTGGCTAGCCGGCTCACCGGGGAGCTGTTTTTT.

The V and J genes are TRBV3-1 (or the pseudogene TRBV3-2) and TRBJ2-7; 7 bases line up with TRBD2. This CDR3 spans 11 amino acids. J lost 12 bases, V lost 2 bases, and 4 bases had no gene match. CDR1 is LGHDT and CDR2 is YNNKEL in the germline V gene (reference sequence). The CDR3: CASSQIGGLYF. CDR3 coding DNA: TGTGCCAGCAGCCAAATCGGGGGGTTGTACTTC.

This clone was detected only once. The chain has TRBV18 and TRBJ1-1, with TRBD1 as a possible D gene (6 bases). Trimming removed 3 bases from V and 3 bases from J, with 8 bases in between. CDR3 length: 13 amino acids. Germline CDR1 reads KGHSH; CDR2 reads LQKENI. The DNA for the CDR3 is TGTGCCAGCTCACCTCGACAGGACACTGAAGCTTTCTTT. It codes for CASSPRQDTEAFF.